Detailed here is one T cell receptor (beta chain). This sample is drawn from a study of control samples from healthy donors and cancer patients. The germline V and J ends were trimmed by 5 bases and 1 base, with 14 bases remaining between them. This CDR3 spans 16 amino acids. Germline CDR1 and CDR2: SGHNT and YENEEA. TCRdb keeps only in-frame clones here, not all; method: immunoSEQ multiplex PCR. The sample lists fewer than 70,000 clones; around 95% were seen once. V gene TRBV11-3 combines with J gene TRBJ2-2; possibly TRBD1 for D (5 bases). The source of this sequence is a man aged 25-45 years in good health. The sample comprised blood. The CDR3 nucleotides read TGTGCCAGCAGCCGGAACAGACAGATGAACACCGGGGAGCTGTTTTTT. This gives the protein CASSRNRQMNTGELFF.